Reported below is one T cell receptor beta chain. The antigen is unknown. CDR1 SQVTM and CDR2 ANQGSEA come from the germline V gene. The CDR3 consists of 17 residues. Trimming removed 0 bases from V and 5 bases from J, with 22 bases in between. As every portion of the isolated RNA was reverse transcribed, the sequencing read expressed TCRB transcripts. Sequencing was performed with immunoSEQ multiplex PCR; in TCRdb, only in-frame clones are kept and a portion is missing. The table lists about 700,000 clones, about an eighth of them singletons. The entry originates in a study of beta chain features in type 1 diabetes. About the research overall: Patients and healthy donors were similar in age, gender and cell yields. Study-level findings and limits: All four CD4+ subsets from Type 1 diabetes patients carried moderately but significantly shorter TCRB CDR3s.

The chain employs TRBV29-1 and TRBJ1-1, with D maybe TRBD1 (6 bases). The origin of this receptor is a man aged 18 to 35 with type 1 diabetes. Source material: naive CD4+ T cells from blood. CDR3 region: CSVEDLVLAQGMTEAFF. CDR3 coding DNA: TGCAGCGTTGAAGATCTAGTCCTAGCACAGGGTATGACTGAAGCTTTCTTT.